One and the same sample provided the 5 T cell receptor beta chains below, sequenced in a study of T cell responses to AZD1222 COVID-19 vaccine (TCRdb year 2021). According to the study, the label for this sample's time point signals: about 28 days (+/-7) after the second vaccine dose. Receptor libraries were prepared by the immunoSEQ multiplex PCR assay. This immuneACCESS table, as held by TCRdb, lists in-frame sequences with V and J called but not all clones. Of the missing ones, under half trace to an unresolved V gene in checked studies; the others have no known cause. The sample includes tens of thousands of clones, with approximately 89% observed a single time. The top ten clonotypes cover roughly 5.2% of the sample. Source: peripheral blood, taken 28 days after the second AZD1222 dose. The receptors shown here come from an adult who received the AZD1222 COVID-19 vaccine.

This chain links TRBV24-1 with TRBJ2-3, with D unresolved. Germline CDR1 and CDR2: KGHDR and SFDVKD. V lost 9 bases and J 2 bases, leaving 11 bases between the germline ends. The CDR3 has 13 residues. The CDR3 bases are TGTGCCACCTCTGGCGCCGCCACAGATACGCAGTATTTT. The encoded protein is CATSGAATDTQYF.

The chain joins TRBV12-3 or TRBV12-4 to TRBJ2-2, with D hard to call. V shed 5 bases and J shed 6 bases, with 10 bases lying between them. The CDR3 extends over 13 amino acids. CDR3 loop: CASSLIVPGELFF. CDR3 sequence (DNA): TGTGCCAGCAGTCTCATAGTTCCCGGGGAGCTGTTTTTT.

The chain links TRBV5-6 to TRBJ2-7; 11 nucleotides align to TRBD2. Germline loops: CDR1 SGHDT, CDR2 YYEEEE. This CDR3 contains 17 residues. J gave up 0 bases and V 0 bases, and 5 bases lay outside the gene matches. The CDR3 DNA reads TGTGCCAGCAGCTTGGGGCTAGCGGGGGGTTCCTCCTACGAGCAGTACTTC. As protein: CASSLGLAGGSSYEQYF.

The rearrangement joins TRBV5-1 to TRBJ1-4, with 8 bases identical to TRBD1. With V trimmed by 3 bases and J by 8 bases, 9 bases remained unmatched. CDR3 size: 15 residues. Germline lookup yields CDR1 SGHRS and CDR2 YFSETQ. The CDR3 DNA follows: TGCGCCAGCAGCTCTGGGACAGGCAGTTGGGAAAAACTGTTTTTT. Translated: CASSSGTGSWEKLFF.

A single count supports this clone. Here the CDR3 reads CASSATRGYEQYV. As DNA, the CDR3 is TGTGCCAGCAGCGCGACTAGGGGGTACGAGCAGTACGTC. The genes are TRBV9 and TRBJ2-7, with D perhaps being TRBD1 or TRBD2 (6 bases each). V lost 3 bases, J lost 4 bases, and 11 bases lay in between. This CDR3 contains 13 residues. Germline loops: CDR1 SGDLS, CDR2 YYNGEE.